This TCR beta chain came from a study of blood T cells in healthy people across ages. For the study at large: About one barcoded beta molecule per two T cells was captured by template switching. Points from the study as a whole: Measured against age, TCR beta diversity per million T cells decreased in a roughly linear manner.

A second PCR of roughly 7 to 11 cycles used a sample-barcoded 5' primer and a J-beta primer mix. Each CDR3 protein is one row after TCRdb ran MiXCR on the 5' RACE reads. This table holds roughly 800,000 distinct CDR3 sequences, 40% to 65% found once. In regard to this clonotype: Its antigen is not identified.

From germline, CDR1 is DFQATT and CDR2 SNEGSKA (reference sequence). The CDR3 is 14 amino acids. Losses at the gene ends were 4 bases for V and 0 bases for J; bases not matched to a gene: 5. The draw of peripheral blood yielded ten milliliters from each donor. The chain is built from TRBV20-1 and TRBJ2-7; 8 nucleotides align to TRBD2. The specimen was blood. This receptor was obtained from an elderly man in good health. The CDR3 region has the DNA TGCAGTGCTAAAGGACTAGCCGGCTCCTACGAGCAGTACTTC. Translating gives CSAKGLAGSYEQYF.